The 13 T cell receptor beta chains below come from one sample, sequenced in a study of preoperative IRX-2 immunotherapy in early breast cancer. Treatment meaning: preoperative locoregional IRX-2 cytokine immunotherapy. Only in-frame clones appear in the TCRdb table, and some are missing; sequencing was by immunoSEQ multiplex PCR. Among about 34,000 clones, about 95% were seen once, and the ten largest hold about 6.8%. This sample was taken from a patient treated with IRX-2 immunotherapy. These receptors all stem from a human donor with breast cancer.

The J gene is TRBJ2-3, the V gene TRBV7-2, with D hard to call. Between the trimmed V and J ends, which lost 10 bases and 1 base, there was a span of 3 bases. The CDR3 totals 10 residues. Germline V lookup: CDR1 SGHTA, CDR2 FQGNSA. In DNA, the CDR3 is TGTGCCACCGGCACAGATACGCAGTATTTT. Its translation: CATGTDTQYF. The whole variable domain, filled in from reference TRBV7-2 and TRBJ2-3, reads GAGVSQSPSNKVTEKGKDVELRCDPISGHTALYWYRQSLGQGLEFLIYFQGNSAPDKSGLPSDRFSAERTGGSVSTLTIQRTQQEDSAVYLCATGTDTQYFGPGTRLTVL.

V and J are TRBV10-3 and TRBJ2-3; D is perhaps TRBD1 (6 bases). Germline V gene sequence: CDR1 ENHRY, CDR2 SYGVKD. The CDR3 totals 14 residues. V lost 6 bases and J 0 bases, leaving 10 bases between the germline ends. The CDR3 nucleotides are TGTGCCATCAGGGGGGCGGTTAGCACAGATACGCAGTATTTT. Its protein is CAIRGAVSTDTQYF.

V is TRBV27 and J is TRBJ2-5, with TRBD1 as a possible D gene (5 bases). Looked up from germline, CDR1 is MNHEY and CDR2 is SMNVEV (reference sequence). The germline V and J ends were trimmed by 1 base and 5 bases, with 11 bases remaining between them. The CDR3 extends over 14 amino acids. CDR3 nucleotides: TGTGCCAGCAGTTTATTAGGTGGGGCGGAGACCCAGTACTTC. Protein: CASSLLGGAETQYF.

This clone has only one observation. The chain uses TRBV5-4 and TRBJ1-3; D is uncertain. V lost 4 bases, J lost 0 bases, and 11 bases lay in between. Germline lookup yields CDR1 SGHNT and CDR2 YYREEE (reference sequence). The CDR3 runs to 15 residues. CDR3 in amino acids: CASSHGQYSGNTIYF. CDR3 sequence (DNA): TGTGCCAGCAGCCATGGGCAATACTCTGGAAACACCATATATTTT.

The rearrangement links TRBV5-1 to TRBJ2-7; TRBD2 matches at 8 bases. CDR1 and CDR2 (germline): SGHRS, YFSETQ. The trim removed 2 bases at V and 2 bases at J, leaving 9 bases unmatched. CDR3 length equals 16 residues. The CDR3 coding sequence is TGCGCCAGCAGCTTCTCCCGGGGGGGAGGTGCCTACGAGCAGTACTTC. It translates to CASSFSRGGGAYEQYF.

The CDR3 region is CASSPLAGATTKYNEQFF. For the CDR3, the DNA is TGTGCCAGCAGCCCGCTAGCGGGAGCGACCACCAAATACAATGAGCAGTTCTTC. V is TRBV7-2 and J is TRBJ2-1; 10 bases map to TRBD2. In germline, CDR1 is SGHTA, CDR2 FQGNSA. The CDR3 consists of 18 residues. The V gene end was trimmed by 5 bases and the J gene end by 4 bases; junction bases not matched to a gene: 14.

The chain employs TRBV10-1 and TRBJ2-4, with a tentative D call TRBD2 (5 bases). Germline values: CDR1 WNHNN, CDR2 SYGVQD (reference sequence). V lost 10 bases and J 8 bases, leaving 24 bases between the germline ends. This CDR3 is built from 15 residues. DNA of the CDR3: TGCGCCACCACTCCCTTAAGAGCGGTGGAGGACATTCAGTACTTC. Its translation is CATTPLRAVEDIQYF.

V gene TRBV7-9 combines with J gene TRBJ1-4, with no clear D. V lost 7 bases, J lost 0 bases, and 12 bases lay in between. Germline V lookup: CDR1 SEHNR, CDR2 FQNEAQ (reference sequence). This CDR3 is built from 15 residues. Here the CDR3 reads CASTLFGATNEKLFF. CDR3 DNA: TGTGCCAGCACTCTATTCGGGGCAACTAATGAAAAACTGTTTTTT. Combining the CDR3 with reference TRBV7-9 and TRBJ1-4 gives the whole variable domain DTGVSQNPRHKITKRGQNVTFRCDPISEHNRLYWYRQTLGQGPEFLTYFQNEAQLEKSRLLSDRFSAERPKGSFSTLEIQRTEQGDSAMYLCASTLFGATNEKLFFGSGTQLSVL.

The rearrangement links TRBV5-1 to TRBJ2-3; tentatively, D is TRBD2 (6 bases). The germline V and J ends were trimmed by 4 bases and 2 bases, with 8 bases remaining between them. The CDR3 contains 13 residues. The V gene's germline CDR1 is SGHRS and CDR2 YFSETQ. The CDR3 sequence is CASSAGPTDTQYF. The CDR3 bases are TGCGCCAGCAGCGCGGGACCCACAGATACGCAGTATTTT.

This rearrangement joins TRBV25-1 to TRBJ2-7; a weak D match, TRBD1 (5 bases). The germline CDR1 and CDR2 sequences are MGHDK and SYGVNS. This CDR3 is built from 15 residues. V lost 2 bases, J lost 2 bases, and 13 bases lay in between. The CDR3 region has the DNA TGTGCCAGCAGTGAAGTCACAGGTCTAGCCTACGAGCAGTACTTC. Translated: CASSEVTGLAYEQYF.

This chain joins TRBV5-1 and TRBJ2-7, with D perhaps matching TRBD2 (6 bases). Germline V gene sequence: CDR1 SGHRS, CDR2 YFSETQ. V was cut by 4 bases and J by 1 base, with 12 bases left in between. This CDR3 spans 14 amino acids. Here the CDR3 DNA reads TGCGCCAGCAGCGGGGGGACGGAATCCTACGAGCAGTACTTC. It specifies CASSGGTESYEQYF.

The chain combines TRBV6-5 with TRBJ2-7; 7 nucleotides align to TRBD2. Losses at the gene ends were 2 bases for V and 4 bases for J; bases not matched to a gene: 5. The germline gives CDR1 MNHEY, CDR2 SVGAGI. The CDR3 is 14 residues long. Here the CDR3 DNA reads TGTGCCAGCAGTTACGTGGGAGGGACGTACGAGCAGTACTTC. As protein: CASSYVGGTYEQYF.

The chain uses TRBV12-5 and TRBJ2-3; TRBD2 matches at 7 bases. The J segment lost 6 bases and the V segment lost 6 bases, leaving 9 bases of the junction unmatched. The V gene's germline CDR1 is LGHNT and CDR2 FRNRAP. The CDR3 has 14 amino acids. The chain's CDR3 is CASGNGTMSDTQYF. Written as DNA, the CDR3 is TGTGCTAGTGGGAACGGGACTATGTCGGATACGCAGTATTTT.